The present TCR beta chain was sequenced within a study of long-term antiretroviral therapy in people with HIV. Study-level results: An increase in diversity followed ART, yet levels stayed below transplant donor controls.

The trim removed 2 bases at V and 0 bases at J, leaving 4 bases unmatched. Germline assignment: CDR1 LNHDA and CDR2 SQIVND (reference sequence). The CDR3 covers 17 residues. Every one of the donors gave at least one pre-ART PBMC sample and at least two post-ART PBMC samples. Every sample had roughly 0.95-10 million cryopreserved PBMC in it before DNA extraction. On this clone itself: Its antigen is undetermined.

A v3.0 immunoSEQ assay was performed at survey level. Profiled with immunoSEQ multiplex PCR; TCRdb holds only in-frame clones, not every one. In the table there are about 7,000 clones, 65% to 80% of which are singletons. The sequenced sample was unsorted PBMCs, obtained 1.1 years after starting antiretroviral therapy. This chain joins TRBV19 and TRBJ2-3; 11 bases are shared with TRBD2. The receptor was isolated from a man aged 40-49 years with HIV. The CDR3 sequence: CASSIRLAGLSTDTQYF. Here the CDR3 DNA reads TGTGCCAGTAGTATACGACTAGCGGGGCTTAGCACAGATACGCAGTATTTT. Together with reference TRBV19 and TRBJ2-3, the CDR3 gives the full variable domain: DGGITQSPKYLFRKEGQNVTLSCEQNLNHDAMYWYRQDPGQGLRLIYYSQIVNDFQKGDIAEGYSVSREKKESFPLTVTSAQKNPTAFYLCASSIRLAGLSTDTQYFGPGTRLTVL.